This TCR beta chain is drawn from a study of T cell responses to AZD1222 COVID-19 vaccine. TCRdb keeps only in-frame clones here, not all; method: immunoSEQ multiplex PCR. Of some 200,000 clones listed, more than 85% are singletons. Germline loops: CDR1 SEHNR, CDR2 FQNEAQ (reference sequence). The CDR3 contains 16 residues. V was pared by 5 bases and J by 7 bases, with 8 bases of the junction left unmatched. This sequence joins TRBV7-9 and TRBJ1-4, with 12 bases identical to TRBD1. The sequenced sample was peripheral blood, obtained on day 0 of MenACWY control vaccination. This TCR was recovered from an adult in good health. CDR3 bases: TGTGCCAGCAGCGTCCGGGACAGGGGGCAAGGTGAAAAACTGTTTTTT. Translated: CASSVRDRGQGEKLFF.